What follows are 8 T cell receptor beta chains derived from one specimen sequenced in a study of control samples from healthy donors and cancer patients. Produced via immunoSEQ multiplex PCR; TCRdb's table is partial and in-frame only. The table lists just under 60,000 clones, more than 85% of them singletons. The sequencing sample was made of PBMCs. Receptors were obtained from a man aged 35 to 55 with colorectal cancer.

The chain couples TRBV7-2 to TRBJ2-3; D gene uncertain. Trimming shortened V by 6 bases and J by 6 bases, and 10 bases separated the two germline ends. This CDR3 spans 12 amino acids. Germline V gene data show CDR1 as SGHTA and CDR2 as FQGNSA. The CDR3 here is CASSSSSDTQYF. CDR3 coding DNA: TGTGCCAGCAGTTCAAGTAGCGATACGCAGTATTTT.

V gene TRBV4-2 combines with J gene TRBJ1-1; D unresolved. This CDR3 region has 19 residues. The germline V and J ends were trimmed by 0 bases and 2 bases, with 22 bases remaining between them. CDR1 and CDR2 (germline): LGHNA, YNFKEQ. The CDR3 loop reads CASSQDSPIQRPLNTEAFF. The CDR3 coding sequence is TGTGCCAGCAGCCAAGATAGCCCAATCCAGCGACCCCTCAACACTGAAGCTTTCTTT.

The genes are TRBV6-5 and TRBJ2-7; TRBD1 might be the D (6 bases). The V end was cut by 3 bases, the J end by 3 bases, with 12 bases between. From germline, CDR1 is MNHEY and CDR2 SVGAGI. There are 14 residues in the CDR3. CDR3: CASSYSRRGYEQYF. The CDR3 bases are TGTGCCAGCAGTTATTCCCGCAGGGGCTACGAGCAGTACTTC.

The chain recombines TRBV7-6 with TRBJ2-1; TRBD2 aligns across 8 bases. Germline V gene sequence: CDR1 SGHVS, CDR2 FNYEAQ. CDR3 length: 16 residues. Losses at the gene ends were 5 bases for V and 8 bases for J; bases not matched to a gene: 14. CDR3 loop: CASSLTSGTRGDEQFF. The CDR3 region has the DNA TGTGCCAGCAGCCTCACCTCCGGGACTAGAGGCGATGAGCAGTTCTTC.

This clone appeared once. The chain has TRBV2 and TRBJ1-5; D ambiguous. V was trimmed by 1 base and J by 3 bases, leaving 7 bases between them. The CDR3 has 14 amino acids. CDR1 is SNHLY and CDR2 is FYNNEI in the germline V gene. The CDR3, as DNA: TGTGCCAGCAGTGAAGTCACAGCCAATCAGCCCCAGCATTTT. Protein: CASSEVTANQPQHF.

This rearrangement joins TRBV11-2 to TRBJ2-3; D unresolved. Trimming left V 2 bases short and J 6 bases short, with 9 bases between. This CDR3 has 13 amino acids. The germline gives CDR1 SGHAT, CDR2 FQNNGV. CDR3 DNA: TGTGCCAGCAGCTTATCCTTTTCTGATACGCAGTATTTT. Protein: CASSLSFSDTQYF.

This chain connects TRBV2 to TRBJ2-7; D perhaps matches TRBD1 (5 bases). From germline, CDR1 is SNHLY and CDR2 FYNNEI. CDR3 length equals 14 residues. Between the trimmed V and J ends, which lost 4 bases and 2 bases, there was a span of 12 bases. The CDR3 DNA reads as TGTGCCAGCAGTGCCGGCAGGGTAGCCTACGAGCAGTACTTC. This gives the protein CASSAGRVAYEQYF.

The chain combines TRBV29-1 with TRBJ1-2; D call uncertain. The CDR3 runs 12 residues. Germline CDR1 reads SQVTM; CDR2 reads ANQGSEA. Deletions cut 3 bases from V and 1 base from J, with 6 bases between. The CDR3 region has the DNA TGCAGCGTTGAGGGCGATAACTATGGCTACACCTTC. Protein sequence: CSVEGDNYGYTF.